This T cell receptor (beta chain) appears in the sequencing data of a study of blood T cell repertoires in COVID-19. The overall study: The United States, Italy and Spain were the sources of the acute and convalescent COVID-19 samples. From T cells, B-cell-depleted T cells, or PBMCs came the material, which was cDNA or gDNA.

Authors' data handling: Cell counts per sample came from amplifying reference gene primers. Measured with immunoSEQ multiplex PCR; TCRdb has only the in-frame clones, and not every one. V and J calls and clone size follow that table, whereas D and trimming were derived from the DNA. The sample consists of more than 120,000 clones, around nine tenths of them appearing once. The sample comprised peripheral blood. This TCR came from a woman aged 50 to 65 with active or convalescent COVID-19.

The DNA of the CDR3 is TGTGCCAGCACAAAAACGGGGACTGGGACCTACGAGCAGTACTTC. It translates to CASTKTGTGTYEQYF. The chain carries TRBV2 and TRBJ2-7; a possible D gene is TRBD2 (6 bases). V lost 7 bases and J lost 2, with 18 bases in between. CDR1 is SNHLY and CDR2 is FYNNEI in the germline V gene. The CDR3 spans 15 residues.